Included here is one T cell receptor beta chain sequence, with context. Its antigen is undetermined. This sample was included in a study of graft-versus-host responses after intestinal transplantation. The study's findings and limits: Elevated graft-versus-host to host-versus-graft clonal ratios in allografts were recorded for patients with graft-donor T cell macrochimerism.

Measured with immunoSEQ multiplex PCR; TCRdb has only the in-frame clones, and not every one. This sample has some 76,000 clones; roughly 84% occur once, and the top ten carry roughly 8%. The V gene's germline CDR1 is MNHEY and CDR2 SMNVEV (reference sequence). The CDR3 totals 14 residues. Deletions cut 4 bases from V and 7 bases from J, with 16 bases between. This specimen consisted of unstimulated CD8+ T cells sorted from spleen or lymph node cells, obtained before transplant. This TCR derives from a human donor who was the organ donor for an intestinal transplant. The chain joins TRBV27 to TRBJ1-2, with D possibly matching TRBD1 (6 bases). The CDR3 region is CASSSRTVSSGYTF. The CDR3 DNA reads as TGTGCCAGCAGTTCTCGGACAGTCTCTAGTGGCTACACCTTC.